This T cell receptor (beta chain) emerged from a study of blood T cell repertoires in COVID-19. Study summary: Samples representing acute and convalescent COVID-19 were sourced from the United States, Italy and Spain. The analysed material was cDNA or gDNA that came from T cells, B-cell-depleted T cells, or PBMCs.

The germline V gene has CDR1 MDHEN and CDR2 SYDVKM. V was clipped by 6 bases and J by 2 bases; unmatched bases: 7. This CDR3 has 16 residues. In the original processing: Amplified reference gene primers provided the basis for estimating nucleated cell counts. The assay was immunoSEQ multiplex PCR, and TCRdb's table has in-frame clones only and misses some. The V and J calls and clone size are taken from that table; D and trimming were inferred from the DNA. The table lists about 14,000 clones, approximately 73% of them singletons, with under 25% in the top ten. This TCR derives from a boy aged 2 to 9 with active or convalescent COVID-19. The chain couples TRBV28 to TRBJ1-5; 10 bases are a match to TRBD1. Sequencing used peripheral blood. CDR3 sequence: CASRKPGQGRNQPQHF. CDR3 sequence (DNA): TGTGCCAGCAGGAAACCGGGACAGGGGCGCAATCAGCCCCAGCATTTT.